The present T cell receptor (beta chain) was sequenced within a study of CXCR3-negative and CXCR3-positive naive CD8 T cells. General study findings and limits: TRB CDR3s were more hydrophobic in CXCR3-positive than in CXCR3-negative naive cells. Between one naive subset and the other, surface CD5 was comparable, and TCR strength was inferred from TRB CDR3 properties.

Of note for this clonotype: What it recognizes is unknown.

Naive CD8+ T cells showed CD45RO-CCR7+CD27+CD95-. The length of the CDR3 is 14 residues. Germline V lookup: CDR1 SGHAT, CDR2 FQDESV (reference sequence). Via 5' RACE with UMI labels, TRB cDNA libraries were prepared. Reanalyzing the 5' RACE reads, TCRdb keeps one entry per CDR3 protein, without DNA. The clone table shows about 6,900 distinct CDR3 sequences, with the ten largest holding roughly 1.4%. The chain recombines TRBV11-1 with TRBJ1-2; the TCRdb D gene call, TRBD1, has no DNA to confirm it. The sequenced sample consisted of naive CXCR3+ CD8+ T cells from blood. Stated subset: CD45RO-CCR7+CD27+CD95- naive CD8+ T cells expressing CXCR3 (TNR3+). This sequence originates from a human donor in good health. Some clones in this sample may be carry-over from other donors' samples. This CDR3 is CASSPPSGLYGYTF.